The 17 T cell receptor beta chains below all came from one sample that was sequenced in a study of cytomegalovirus exposure and HLA in healthy donors (dated by TCRdb to the late 2010s). The library was prepared using the immunoSEQ multiplex PCR assay. For the multiplex PCR, a mixture combining 60 forward primers for TCR Vbeta segments and 13 reverse primers for TCR Jbeta segments was used. As stored in TCRdb, this immuneACCESS dataset retains in-frame rearrangements with V and J assigned. A fraction of the clones does not appear; measured against another copy, unresolved V genes explain less than half of the discrepancy, and the remainder lacks a known reason. The record for this sample contains tens of thousands of clones. The ten largest clones add up to approximately 1.1% of the sample. The specimen was PBMCs. All receptors come from a woman aged 25 to 39 in good health and CMV-seronegative.

The CDR3 coding sequence is TGTGCCAGCACCATGGTGGGGGGGGGTTCCTACAATGAGCAGTTCTTC. Amino acid sequence: CASTMVGGGSYNEQFF. This chain uses TRBV5-4 with TRBJ2-1; 7 bases are shared with TRBD2. The trim removed 6 bases at V and 1 base at J, leaving 10 bases unmatched. CDR1 is SGHNT and CDR2 is YYREEE in the germline V gene (reference sequence). The CDR3 runs to 16 residues.

The V gene is TRBV4-1, the J gene TRBJ2-7; 7 bases agree with TRBD1. V dropped 0 bases and J dropped 3; count of bases not matched to a gene: 5. The germline CDR1 and CDR2 sequences are MGHRA and YSYEKL. CDR3 size: 15 residues. For the CDR3, the DNA is TGCGCCAGCAGCCAAGAAAAGGCAGGGGGCTACGAGCAGTACTTC. Protein sequence: CASSQEKAGGYEQYF.

V usage is TRBV7-2 and J usage is TRBJ1-2; D might be TRBD1 (5 bases). CDR1 SGHTA and CDR2 FQGNSA come from the germline V gene. Between the trimmed V and J ends, which lost 5 bases and 0 bases, there was a span of 13 bases. The CDR3 is made up of 15 amino acids. In DNA, the CDR3 is TGTGCCAGCAGCACCTACAGGCCAGCTAACTATGGCTACACCTTC. This sequence encodes CASSTYRPANYGYTF.

V gene TRBV14 combines with J gene TRBJ2-7, with D unresolved. Germline-derived CDR1 and CDR2 are SGHDN and FVKESK. This CDR3 is built from 13 residues. V gave up 2 bases and J gave up 3 bases, with 8 bases separating them. The CDR3 is CASSQRLHYEQYF. For the CDR3, the DNA is TGTGCCAGCAGCCAAAGACTCCACTACGAGCAGTACTTC.

The chain's CDR3 is CASSTTRDRGTGELFF. Written as DNA, the CDR3 is TGTGCCAGCAGCACCACTCGGGACAGAGGAACCGGGGAGCTGTTTTTT. V and J are TRBV11-2 and TRBJ2-2; 7 nucleotides match TRBD1. CDR1 SGHAT and CDR2 FQNNGV come from the germline V gene. CDR3 length: 16 amino acids. The V and J ends lost 5 bases and 5 bases, in that order; junction bases with no gene match: 11.

V is TRBV11-2 and J is TRBJ2-7; D gene unclear. V lost 4 bases and J 4 bases, leaving 11 bases between the germline ends. CDR3 length: 13 residues. CDR1 and CDR2 from the germline V gene are SGHAT and FQNNGV. CDR3 sequence (DNA): TGTGCCAGCAGCTACCCGCGGTCGTACGAGCAGTACTTC. This codes for CASSYPRSYEQYF.

The V gene is TRBV6-6, the J gene TRBJ2-7; D perhaps matches TRBD1 (5 bases). The CDR3 contains 12 residues. V was shortened by 6 bases and J by 3 bases, with 9 bases between the two germline ends. CDR1 MNHNY and CDR2 SVGAGI come from the germline V gene (reference sequence). CDR3 amino acids: CASSQDNYEQYF. Written as DNA, the CDR3 is TGTGCCAGCAGCCAGGACAACTACGAGCAGTACTTC.

The chain links TRBV7-8 to TRBJ2-2; the D gene is possibly TRBD2 (6 bases). The CDR3 length is 17 residues. With 0 bases removed from V and 4 bases from J, the gap between germline ends came to 15 bases. Per germline, CDR1 SGHVS and CDR2 FQNEAQ. The DNA for the CDR3 is TGTGCCAGCAGCTTAGCGTCTGGCGGGGCCCGCACCGGGGAGCTGTTTTTT. Translated, it gives CASSLASGGARTGELFF.

The rearrangement links TRBV6-5 to TRBJ2-5, with D unresolved. This CDR3 spans 12 amino acids. Germline assignment: CDR1 MNHEY and CDR2 SVGAGI. V was shortened by 4 bases and J by 2 bases, with 5 bases between the two germline ends. The CDR3 DNA is TGTGCCAGCAGTTCACTTCAAGAGACCCAGTACTTC. Encoded protein: CASSSLQETQYF.

This chain uses TRBV19 with TRBJ1-1; D is possibly TRBD1 (6 bases). V was trimmed by 6 bases and J by 4 bases, leaving 12 bases between them. CDR3 length: 13 residues. CDR1 is LNHDA and CDR2 is SQIVND in the germline V gene (reference sequence). In DNA form, the CDR3 reads TGTGCCAGTAGCACAGGGTCCGGCACTGAAGCTTTCTTT. This encodes CASSTGSGTEAFF.

This chain uses TRBV5-1 with TRBJ2-2; 9 nucleotides agree with TRBD1. Germline CDR1 and CDR2: SGHRS and YFSETQ. The CDR3 consists of 15 residues. V trimming: 5 bases; J trimming: 7 bases; junction bases outside the gene matches: 9. In nucleotides, the CDR3 is TGCGCCAGCAGTCGCACAGGGGGCGCGGTCGGGGAGCTGTTTTTT. The encoded protein is CASSRTGGAVGELFF.

V is TRBV30 and J is TRBJ2-1; TRBD2 aligns across 7 bases. J gave up 9 bases and V 3 bases, and 5 bases lay outside the gene matches. The CDR3 is made up of 12 amino acids. Looked up from germline, CDR1 is GTSNPN and CDR2 is SVGIG (reference sequence). CDR3 loop: CAWRVWEGEQFF. Here the CDR3 DNA reads TGTGCCTGGAGAGTTTGGGAGGGTGAGCAGTTCTTC.

Regarding this clone: At one end, the junction sequence differs from germline, possibly due to a read error. V gene TRBV30 combines with J gene TRBJ1-1; D is uncertain. Per the germline V gene, CDR1 is GTSNPN and CDR2 is SVGIG (reference sequence). The CDR3 length is 11 residues. The CDR3: CAWSVLREDFF. Written as DNA, the CDR3 is TGTGCCTGGAGTGTTCTGAGAGAAGATTTCTTT. Based on the CDR3 plus reference TRBV30 and TRBJ1-1, the full variable domain is SQTIHQWPATLVQPVGSPLSLECTVEGTSNPNLYWYRQAAGRGLQLLFYSVGIGQISSEVPQNLSASRPQDRQFILSSKKLLLSDSGFYLCAWSVLREDFFGQGTRLTVV.

The chain links TRBV7-8 to TRBJ1-1, with TRBD1 matching 8 bases. In germline, CDR1 is SGHVS, CDR2 FQNEAQ. Trimming took 2 bases from V and 5 from J; bases not matched to a gene: 7. CDR3 size: 15 residues. CDR3 in DNA: TGTGCCAGCAGCTTAATCAGGGGGCGGGAAACTGAAGCTTTCTTT. It specifies CASSLIRGRETEAFF.

This sequence joins TRBV28 and TRBJ2-1; TRBD1 matches at 11 bases. CDR3 length equals 15 residues. V dropped 6 bases and J dropped 9; count of bases not matched to a gene: 10. Germline CDR1 is MDHEN and CDR2 is SYDVKM. The CDR3 is CASRSRDRGLGEQFF. The CDR3 nucleotides read TGTGCCAGCAGAAGTAGGGACAGGGGGTTAGGTGAGCAGTTCTTC.

V gene TRBV5-4 combines with J gene TRBJ2-7, with a weak D call TRBD1 (5 bases). Germline CDR1 SGHNT, CDR2 YYREEE (reference sequence). V lost 3 bases, J lost 2 bases, and 15 bases lay in between. CDR3 length equals 15 residues. DNA of the CDR3: TGTGCCAGCAGCTCCCAGGGTCTGGGGCCCTACGAGCAGTACTTC. Translation: CASSSQGLGPYEQYF.

The chain uses TRBV5-1 and TRBJ2-1; 7 bases line up with TRBD2. The CDR3 runs to 16 residues. Germline values: CDR1 SGHRS, CDR2 YFSETQ. Trimming cost V 0 bases and J 0 bases; bases outside gene matches: 3. The CDR3 DNA reads as TGCGCCAGCAGCTTGGGAGGGACTACCTCCTACAATGAGCAGTTCTTC. Its translation is CASSLGGTTSYNEQFF.